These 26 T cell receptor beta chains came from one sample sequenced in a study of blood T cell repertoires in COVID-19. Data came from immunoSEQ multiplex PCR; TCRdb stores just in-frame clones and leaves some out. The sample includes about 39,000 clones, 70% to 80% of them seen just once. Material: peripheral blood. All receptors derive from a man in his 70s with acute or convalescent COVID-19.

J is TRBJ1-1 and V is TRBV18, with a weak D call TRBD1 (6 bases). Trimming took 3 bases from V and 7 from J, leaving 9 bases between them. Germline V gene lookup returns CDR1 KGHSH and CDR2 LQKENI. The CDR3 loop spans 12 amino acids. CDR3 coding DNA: TGTGCCAGCTCACCCGGACAGATTGAAGCTTTCTTT. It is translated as CASSPGQIEAFF. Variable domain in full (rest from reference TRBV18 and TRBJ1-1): NAGVMQNPRHLVRRRGQEARLRCSPMKGHSHVYWYRQLPEEGLKFMVYLQKENIIDESGMPKERFSAEFPKEGPSILRIQQVVRGDSAAYFCASSPGQIEAFFGQGTRLTVV.

Here the CDR3 reads CASTGGRFGYGYTF. DNA of the CDR3: TGTGCCAGCACGGGGGGGCGATTTGGGTATGGCTACACCTTC. This rearrangement joins TRBV6-5 to TRBJ1-2; D is possibly TRBD1 (6 bases). V was pared by 7 bases and J by 5 bases, with 17 bases between. CDR1 is MNHEY, CDR2 SVGAGI, per germline. The CDR3 runs to 14 residues.

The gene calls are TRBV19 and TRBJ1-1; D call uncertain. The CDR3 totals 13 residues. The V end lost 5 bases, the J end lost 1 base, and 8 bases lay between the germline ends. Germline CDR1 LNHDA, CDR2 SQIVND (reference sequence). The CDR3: CASSLAENTEAFF. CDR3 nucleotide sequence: TGTGCCAGTAGTCTGGCGGAGAACACTGAAGCTTTCTTT. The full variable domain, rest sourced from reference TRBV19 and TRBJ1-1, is DGGITQSPKYLFRKEGQNVTLSCEQNLNHDAMYWYRQDPGQGLRLIYYSQIVNDFQKGDIAEGYSVSREKKESFPLTVTSAQKNPTAFYLCASSLAENTEAFFGQGTRLTVV.

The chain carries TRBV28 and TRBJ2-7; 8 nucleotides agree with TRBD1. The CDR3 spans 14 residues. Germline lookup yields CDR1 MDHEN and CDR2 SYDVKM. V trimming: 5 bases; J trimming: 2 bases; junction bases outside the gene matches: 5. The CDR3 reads CASSRPDRAYEQYF. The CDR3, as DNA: TGTGCCAGCAGTAGACCGGACAGGGCCTACGAGCAGTACTTC.

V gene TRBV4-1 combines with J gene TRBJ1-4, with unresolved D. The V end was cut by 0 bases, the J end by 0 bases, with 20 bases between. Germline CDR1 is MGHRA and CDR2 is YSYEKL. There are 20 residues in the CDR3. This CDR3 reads CASSQDRLREKFATNEKLFF. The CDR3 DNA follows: TGCGCCAGCAGCCAAGATAGGTTGCGGGAGAAGTTCGCAACTAATGAAAAACTGTTTTTT.

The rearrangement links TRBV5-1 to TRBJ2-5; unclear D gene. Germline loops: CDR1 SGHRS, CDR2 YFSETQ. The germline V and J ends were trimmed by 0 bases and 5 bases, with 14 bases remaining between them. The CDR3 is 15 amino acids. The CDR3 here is CASSLGFRRLETQYF. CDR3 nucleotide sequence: TGCGCCAGCAGCTTGGGGTTCCGGCGGCTGGAGACCCAGTACTTC.

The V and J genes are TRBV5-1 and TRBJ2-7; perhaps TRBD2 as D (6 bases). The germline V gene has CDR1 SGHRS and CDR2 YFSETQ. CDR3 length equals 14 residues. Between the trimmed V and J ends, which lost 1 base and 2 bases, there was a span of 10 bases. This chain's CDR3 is CASSLSSGAYEQYF. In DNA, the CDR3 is TGCGCCAGCAGCTTGTCTTCGGGAGCCTACGAGCAGTACTTC.

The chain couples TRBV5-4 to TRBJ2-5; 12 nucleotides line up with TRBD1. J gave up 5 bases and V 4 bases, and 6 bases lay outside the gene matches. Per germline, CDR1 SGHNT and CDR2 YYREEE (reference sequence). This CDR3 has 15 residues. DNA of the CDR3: TGTGCCAGCAGCACCGGGACAGGGGGCTTGGAGACCCAGTACTTC. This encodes CASSTGTGGLETQYF.

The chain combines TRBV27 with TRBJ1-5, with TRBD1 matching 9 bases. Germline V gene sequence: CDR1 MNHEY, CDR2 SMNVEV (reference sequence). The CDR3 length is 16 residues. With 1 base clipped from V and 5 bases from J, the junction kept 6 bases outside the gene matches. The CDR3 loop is CASSLFGQGLDQPQHF. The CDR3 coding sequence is TGTGCCAGCAGTTTATTTGGACAGGGGTTAGATCAGCCCCAGCATTTT.

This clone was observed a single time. CDR3 protein: CASSFAGGEQYF. The CDR3 DNA is TGTGCCAGCAGCTTCGCGGGAGGCGAGCAGTACTTC. The chain carries TRBV11-3 and TRBJ2-7, with TRBD2 matching over 8 bases. Looked up from germline, CDR1 is SGHNT and CDR2 is YENEEA. This CDR3 has 12 amino acids. The trim removed 3 bases at V and 6 bases at J, leaving 1 base unmatched.

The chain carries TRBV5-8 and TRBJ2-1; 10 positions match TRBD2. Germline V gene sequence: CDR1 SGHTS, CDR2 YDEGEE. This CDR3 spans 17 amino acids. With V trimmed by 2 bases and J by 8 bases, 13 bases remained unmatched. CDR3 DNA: TGTGCCAGCAGCTTTACCTCCGGGACTAGCGTAAGGTATGAGCAGTTCTTC. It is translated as CASSFTSGTSVRYEQFF.

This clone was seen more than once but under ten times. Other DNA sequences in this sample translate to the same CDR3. CDR3 coding DNA: TGTGCCAGCAGCCAGGGGACTAGCGGGAGCTCCTACAATGAGCAGTTCTTC. Encoded protein: CASSQGTSGSSYNEQFF. The V call is TRBV3-1 (or the pseudogene TRBV3-2), the J call TRBJ2-1, with 14 bases that match TRBD2. The CDR3 runs to 17 residues. V lost 3 bases and J lost 0; bases outside the gene matches: 1. Germline V CDR1 and CDR2: LGHDT, YNNKEL (reference sequence).

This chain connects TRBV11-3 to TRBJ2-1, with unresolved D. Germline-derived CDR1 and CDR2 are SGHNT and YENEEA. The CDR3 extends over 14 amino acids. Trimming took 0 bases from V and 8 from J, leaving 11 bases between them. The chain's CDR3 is CASSLDPTSHEQFF. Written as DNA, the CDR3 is TGTGCCAGCAGCTTAGATCCTACGAGTCATGAGCAGTTCTTC.

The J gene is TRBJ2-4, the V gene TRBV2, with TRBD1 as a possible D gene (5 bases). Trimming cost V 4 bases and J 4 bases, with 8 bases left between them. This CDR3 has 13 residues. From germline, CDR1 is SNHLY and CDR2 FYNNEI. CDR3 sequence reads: CASSVDRKNIQYF. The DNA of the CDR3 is TGTGCCAGCAGTGTTGACAGAAAAAACATTCAGTACTTC.

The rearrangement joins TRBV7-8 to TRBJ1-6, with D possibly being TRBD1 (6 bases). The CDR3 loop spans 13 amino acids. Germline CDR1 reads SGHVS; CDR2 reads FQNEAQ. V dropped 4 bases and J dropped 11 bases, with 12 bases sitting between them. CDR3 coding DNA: TGTGCCAGCAGCTCTGCAGGGGATCCACCCCTCCACTTT. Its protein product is CASSSAGDPPLHF.

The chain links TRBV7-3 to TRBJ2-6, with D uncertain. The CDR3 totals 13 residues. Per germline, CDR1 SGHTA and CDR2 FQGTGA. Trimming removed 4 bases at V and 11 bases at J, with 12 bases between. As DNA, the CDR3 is TGTGCCAGCAGCTACCTAGGCTCCGACGTCCTGACTTTC. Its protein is CASSYLGSDVLTF.

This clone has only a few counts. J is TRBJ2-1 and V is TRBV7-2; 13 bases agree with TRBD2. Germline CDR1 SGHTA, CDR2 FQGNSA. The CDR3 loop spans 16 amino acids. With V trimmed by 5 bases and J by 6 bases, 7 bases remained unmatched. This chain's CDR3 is CASSPQGLAGSNEQFF. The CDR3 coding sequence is TGTGCCAGCAGCCCCCAGGGACTAGCGGGATCCAATGAGCAGTTCTTC.

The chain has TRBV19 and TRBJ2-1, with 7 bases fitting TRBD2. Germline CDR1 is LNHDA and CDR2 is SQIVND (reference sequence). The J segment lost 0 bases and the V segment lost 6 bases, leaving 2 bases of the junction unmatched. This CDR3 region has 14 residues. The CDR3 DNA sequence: TGTGCCAGTAGATTAGCGGGCTCCTACAATGAGCAGTTCTTC. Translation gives CASRLAGSYNEQFF.

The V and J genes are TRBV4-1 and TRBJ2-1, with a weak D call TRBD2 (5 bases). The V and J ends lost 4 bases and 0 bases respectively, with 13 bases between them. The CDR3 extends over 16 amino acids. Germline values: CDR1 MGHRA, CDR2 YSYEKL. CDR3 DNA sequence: TGCGCCAGCAGCCCCATCGGGAAAAGCTCCTACAATGAGCAGTTCTTC. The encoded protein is CASSPIGKSSYNEQFF.

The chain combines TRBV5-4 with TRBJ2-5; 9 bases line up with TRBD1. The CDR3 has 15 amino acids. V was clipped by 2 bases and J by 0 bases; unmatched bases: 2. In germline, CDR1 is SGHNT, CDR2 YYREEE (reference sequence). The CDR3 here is CASSLDRGYQETQYF. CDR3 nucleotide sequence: TGTGCCAGCAGCTTAGACAGGGGGTACCAAGAGACCCAGTACTTC.

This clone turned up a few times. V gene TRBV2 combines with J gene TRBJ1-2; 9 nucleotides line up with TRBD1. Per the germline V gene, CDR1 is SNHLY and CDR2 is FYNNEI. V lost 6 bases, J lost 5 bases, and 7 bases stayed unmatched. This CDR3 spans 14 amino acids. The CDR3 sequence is CASRSGTGPYGYTF. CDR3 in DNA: TGTGCCAGCAGGTCCGGGACAGGGCCTTATGGCTACACCTTC.

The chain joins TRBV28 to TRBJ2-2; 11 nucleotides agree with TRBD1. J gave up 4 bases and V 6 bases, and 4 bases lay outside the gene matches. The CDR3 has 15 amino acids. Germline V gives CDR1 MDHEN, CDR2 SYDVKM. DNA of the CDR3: TGTGCCAGCAGGGGGACAGGGGGATTCACCGGGGAGCTGTTTTTT. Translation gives CASRGTGGFTGELFF. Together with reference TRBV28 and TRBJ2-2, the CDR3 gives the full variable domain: DVKVTQSSRYLVKRTGEKVFLECVQDMDHENMFWYRQDPGLGLRLIYFSYDVKMKEKGDIPEGYSVSREKKERFSLILESASTNQTSMYLCASRGTGGFTGELFFGEGSRLTVL.

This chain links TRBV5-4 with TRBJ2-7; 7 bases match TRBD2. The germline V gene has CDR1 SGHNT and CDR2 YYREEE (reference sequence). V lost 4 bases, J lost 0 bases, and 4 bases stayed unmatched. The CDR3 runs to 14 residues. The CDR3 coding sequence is TGTGCCAGCAGCCCGGGGGGAGTCTCCTACGAGCAGTACTTC. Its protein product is CASSPGGVSYEQYF. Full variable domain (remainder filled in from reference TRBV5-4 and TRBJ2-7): ETGVTQSPTHLIKTRGQQVTLRCSSQSGHNTVSWYQQALGQGPQFIFQYYREEENGRGNFPPRFSGLQFPNYSSELNVNALELDDSALYLCASSPGGVSYEQYFGPGTRLTVT.

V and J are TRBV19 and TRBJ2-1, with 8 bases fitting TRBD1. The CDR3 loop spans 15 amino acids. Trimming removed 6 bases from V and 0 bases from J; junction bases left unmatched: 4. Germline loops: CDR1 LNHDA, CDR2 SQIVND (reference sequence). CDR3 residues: CASRGQALSYNEQFF. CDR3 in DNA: TGTGCCAGTAGGGGACAGGCCCTCTCCTACAATGAGCAGTTCTTC.

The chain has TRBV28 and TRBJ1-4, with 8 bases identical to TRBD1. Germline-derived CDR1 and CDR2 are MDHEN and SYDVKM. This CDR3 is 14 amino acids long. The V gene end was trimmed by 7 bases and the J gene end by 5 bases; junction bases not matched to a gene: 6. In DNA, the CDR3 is TGTGCCAGCACCAGGGGGCAGGTCAATGAAAAACTGTTTTTT. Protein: CASTRGQVNEKLFF.

CDR3 nucleotides: TGCGCCAGCAGCGCCAGCGGGGGAGAGGGCATTCAGTACTTC. Its translation: CASSASGGEGIQYF. The gene calls are TRBV5-1 and TRBJ2-4; 8 bases are shared with TRBD2. From germline, CDR1 is SGHRS and CDR2 YFSETQ. This CDR3 is 14 amino acids long. J gave up 9 bases and V 4 bases, and 9 bases lay outside the gene matches. The full variable domain, rest sourced from reference TRBV5-1 and TRBJ2-4, is KAGVTQTPRYLIKTRGQQVTLSCSPISGHRSVSWYQQTPGQGLQFLFEYFSETQRNKGNFPGRFSGRQFSNSRSEMNVSTLELGDSALYLCASSASGGEGIQYFGAGTRLSVL.